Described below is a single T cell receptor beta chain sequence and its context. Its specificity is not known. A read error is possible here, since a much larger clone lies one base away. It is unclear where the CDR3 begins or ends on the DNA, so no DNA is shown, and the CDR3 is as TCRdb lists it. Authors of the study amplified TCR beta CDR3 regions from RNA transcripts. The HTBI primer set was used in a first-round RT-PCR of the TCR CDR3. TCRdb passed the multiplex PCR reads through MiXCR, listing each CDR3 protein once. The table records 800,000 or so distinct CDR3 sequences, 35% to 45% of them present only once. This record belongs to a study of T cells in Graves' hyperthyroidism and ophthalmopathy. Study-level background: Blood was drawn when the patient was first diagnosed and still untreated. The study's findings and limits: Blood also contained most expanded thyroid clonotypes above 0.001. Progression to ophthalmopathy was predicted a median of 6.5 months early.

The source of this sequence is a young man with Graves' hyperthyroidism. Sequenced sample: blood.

This CDR3 reads CASSFLGAGYGCTF. The rearrangement joins TRBV25-1 to TRBJ1-2; the D call in the table, TRBD1, was not verified against the DNA. The CDR3 is 14 residues long, ends included. Germline V gene lookup returns CDR1 MGHDK and CDR2 SYGVNS.